Presented here are 5 T cell receptor beta chains from one specimen sequenced in a study of multiple sclerosis patients with progressive multifocal leukoencephalopathy. The protocol was immunoSEQ multiplex PCR, while the TCRdb copy is restricted to in-frame clones and leaves out a portion. The sample lists more than 30,000 clones, roughly 87% occurring once. Time point: time of PML onset. Source: PBMCs, taken from a patient treated with natalizumab. The source is a woman in her forties with progressive multifocal leukoencephalopathy.

This chain uses TRBV7-9 with TRBJ2-7; TRBD2 matches 11 bases. V shed 6 bases, J shed 6 bases, and the junction held 4 bases outside the gene matches. Germline values: CDR1 SEHNR, CDR2 FQNEAQ (reference sequence). The CDR3 extends over 13 amino acids. The CDR3 protein is CASRTSGIFEQYF. The CDR3 nucleotides read TGTGCCAGCAGGACTAGCGGGATCTTCGAGCAGTACTTC.

J is TRBJ1-2 and V is TRBV27, with 8 bases aligning to TRBD1. CDR3 size: 14 residues. CDR1 and CDR2 (germline): MNHEY, SMNVEV (reference sequence). V was clipped by 3 bases and J by 8 bases; unmatched bases: 8. CDR3 sequence reads: CASSFGQGAWGYTF. The CDR3 DNA follows: TGTGCCAGCAGTTTCGGGCAGGGGGCTTGGGGCTACACCTTC.

In its sample, this clone was seen once. V gene TRBV6-1 combines with J gene TRBJ1-5; tentative D call: TRBD1 (5 bases). There are 16 residues in the CDR3. V lost 4 bases to trimming and J lost 3 bases, with 16 bases between them. Looked up from germline, CDR1 is MNHNS and CDR2 is SASEGT. The CDR3 region is CASSGEGWTANQPQHF. The CDR3, as DNA: TGTGCCAGCAGTGGGGAGGGGTGGACTGCCAATCAGCCCCAGCATTTT.

The CDR3 here is CASSGGTGSYEQYF. Here the CDR3 DNA reads TGCGCCAGCAGCGGGGGGACAGGGTCCTACGAGCAGTACTTC. The rearrangement uses TRBV5-1 and TRBJ2-7; TRBD1 matches at 9 bases. The V gene's germline CDR1 is SGHRS and CDR2 YFSETQ. The CDR3 spans 14 residues. J gave up 1 base and V 4 bases, and 3 bases lay outside the gene matches.

The chain uses TRBV27 and TRBJ1-1; 9 positions agree with TRBD1. V dropped 6 bases and J dropped 3; count of bases not matched to a gene: 5. Germline V CDR1 and CDR2: MNHEY, SMNVEV (reference sequence). This CDR3 contains 14 residues. Here the CDR3 reads CASRVDRGDTEAFF. CDR3 bases: TGTGCCAGCAGGGTAGACAGGGGGGACACTGAAGCTTTCTTT.